The rows below give T cell receptor beta chains drawn from one sample of a study of technical replicates of blood from a handful of donors. Sequencing was performed with immunoSEQ multiplex PCR; in TCRdb, only in-frame clones are kept and a portion is missing. The sample contains 85,000 to 95,000 clones, around 96% of which appear only once. Sequencing used T cells isolated from PBMCs. The receptors come from a human donor in good health. CDR3s include the opening cysteine and the closing phenylalanine or tryptophan. Fields, in order: J gene, V gene, CDR3 protein.

>TRBJ1-2|TRBV7-9
CASSHRRQGTANYGYTF
>TRBJ2-5|TRBV28
CASSRQGAGDETQYF
>TRBJ2-7|TRBV29-1
CSVGSGTGVEEQYF
>TRBJ2-2|TRBV9
CASSIIAGVSTGELFF
>TRBJ1-2|TRBV5-1
CASSFRTTELNYGYTF
>TRBJ2-1|TRBV19
CASSIDLGGEQFF
>TRBJ2-7|TRBV14
CASSHGLEQYF
>TRBJ1-5|TRBV30
CAQGGSSNQPQHF
>TRBJ2-7|TRBV4-1
CASSQALGLFVQYF
>TRBJ2-7|TRBV5-4
CASSLTSGLYEQYF
>TRBJ2-1|TRBV10-1
CASSESTGFREQFF
>TRBJ2-3|TRBV5-1
CASSLGRDRSLDTQYF
>TRBJ2-7|TRBV27
CASSHVDRESYEQYF
>TRBJ2-7|TRBV6-5
CASSYSGSDYEQYF
>TRBJ2-3|TRBV6-4
CASSVIAGSTDTQYF
>TRBJ2-2|TRBV9
CASSGATGIGELFF
>TRBJ1-1|TRBV10-3
CAIGGPSNTEAFF
>TRBJ2-7|TRBV6-6
CASSGPGTGGYEQYF
>TRBJ2-7|TRBV7-9
CASSQTSGRLYEQYF
>TRBJ1-1|TRBV5-6
CASSLDQGSDTEAFF
>TRBJ2-1|TRBV5-1
CASSLDIRTEQFF
>TRBJ2-7|TRBV28
CASSLNTPSYEQYF
>TRBJ2-1|TRBV5-4
CASSLDGLSSYNEQFF
>TRBJ2-4|TRBV11-3
CASSPNRQGNIQYF
>TRBJ2-1|TRBV2
CASSRSGNPYNEQFF
>TRBJ2-3|TRBV7-3
CASSFRGGADTQYF
>TRBJ2-3|TRBV10-3
CAIGEGAPTSDTQYF
>TRBJ2-3|TRBV11-2
CASSLGTLAGGTDTQYF
>TRBJ2-1|TRBV2
CASSEAPGYNEQFF
>TRBJ1-2|TRBV4-2
CASSQVETGGPGYGYTF
>TRBJ2-1|TRBV27
CASSLGPVNEQFF
>TRBJ2-7|TRBV4-1
CASSQTSGSHEQYF
>TRBJ2-5|TRBV7-3
CASSLTGFKETQYF
>TRBJ1-1|TRBV9
CASSVERGEAFF
>TRBJ1-2|TRBV21-1
CATGLTGNYGYTF
>TRBJ2-7|TRBV25-1
CASSNHGLYEQYF
>TRBJ2-1|TRBV5-5
CASSFFLSNEQFF
>TRBJ2-5|TRBV2
CASSPGLAVGGQYF
>TRBJ2-5|TRBV4-2
CASSQGTGQETQYF
>TRBJ1-2|TRBV2
CASSEVQVVYGYTF
>TRBJ2-3|TRBV9
CASSVGVSGTDTQYF
>TRBJ2-1|TRBV27
CASSLRQGLDEQFF
>TRBJ1-1|TRBV28
CASSFSGVTEAFF
>TRBJ2-1|TRBV18
CASSPGLDGEQFF